This T cell receptor (beta chain) was sequenced during a study of T cell responses to AZD1222 COVID-19 vaccine. On the study more broadly: Second-dose intervals of approximately 4 or approximately 12 weeks were pooled.

This clone was found once. Its antigen is unknown. This CDR3 comprises 15 residues. Germline lookup yields CDR1 SGHTS and CDR2 YDEGEE. V shed 2 bases, J shed 10 bases, and the junction held 10 bases outside the gene matches. Repertoires were generated with immunoSEQ multiplex PCR, while TCRdb's copy carries only in-frame clones and drops some. The sample has about 30,000 clones; 85% to 90% are singletons. General observations from the study: It should be noted that donors were predominantly white British and more often female, and clonal diversity was possibly underestimated. At 160-218 and 743-854, vaccine-associated CD4 TCRs were dominant, and they spanned spike.

This chain links TRBV5-8 with TRBJ1-4; 8 bases map to TRBD1. This sequence originates from an adult in good health. The material was peripheral blood, obtained on day 0 of AZD1222 vaccination. The CDR3 bases are TGTGCCAGCAGCTTACCCGGGACAGGCGGTAGAAAACTGTTTTTT. Protein sequence: CASSLPGTGGRKLFF. The whole variable domain, filled in from reference TRBV5-8 and TRBJ1-4, reads EAGVTQSPTHLIKTRGQQATLRCSPISGHTSVYWYQQALGLGLQFLLWYDEGEERNRGNFPPRFSGRQFPNYSSELNVNALELEDSALYLCASSLPGTGGRKLFFGSGTQLSVL.